The rows below give T cell receptor beta chains drawn from one sample of a study of T cells after posttransplantation cyclophosphamide. Profiled with immunoSEQ multiplex PCR; TCRdb holds only in-frame clones, not every one. The sample has 6,000 to 7,000 clones, about 90% seen once. Sequences were derived from PBMCs, sampled approximately 1,500 days after allogeneic stem cell transplant with posttransplant cyclophosphamide. The receptors here all came from a female patient between 50 and 59 years old who received an allogeneic stem cell transplant from a related donor, was CMV-positive, and had no GVHD. A subset of T cells may come from the graft donor. CDR3s include the opening cysteine and the closing phenylalanine or tryptophan. A D gene is named only where the DNA matches it firmly. Part of the rows lack a size; the others show once, few, many or a class for expanded clones.

NA	NA	TRBV7-9	TRBJ1-1	CASGPGGQGGGQSEAFF	TGTGCCAGCGGGCCAGGAGGGCAGGGAGGAGGTCAGAGTGAAGCTTTCTTT
NA	TRBD1	TRBV5-1	TRBJ2-2	CASSTGQRNTGELFF	TGCGCCAGCAGCACGGGACAGCGAAACACCGGGGAGCTGTTTTTT
NA	NA	TRBV5-1	TRBJ2-1	CASSLAREQFF	TGCGCCAGCAGCTTGGCGCGTGAGCAGTTCTTC
few	NA	TRBV28	TRBJ2-7	CASSLLSEQYF	TGTGCCAGCAGTTTACTCTCCGAGCAGTACTTC
NA	TRBD1	TRBV5-1	TRBJ1-4	CASSLPTGRMGEKLFF	TGCGCCAGCAGCTTACCGACAGGGCGGATGGGTGAAAAACTGTTTTTT
NA	NA	TRBV21-1	TRBJ2-7	CASSKGTNPGTGDSYEQYF	TGTGCCAGCAGCAAAGGGACCAACCCCGGGACAGGAGACTCCTACGAGCAGTACTTC
NA	NA	TRBV6-4	TRBJ1-2	CASSAQGGYTF	TGTGCCAGCAGCGCCCAGGGGGGCTACACCTTC
NA	TRBD1	TRBV11-2	TRBJ2-5	CASSLVSTGFRETQYF	TGTGCCAGCAGCTTAGTATCGACAGGGTTCCGGGAGACCCAGTACTTC
NA	NA	TRBV2	TRBJ2-1	CASSELASNEQFF	TGTGCCAGCAGTGAACTAGCGAGTAATGAGCAGTTCTTC
NA	NA	TRBV9	TRBJ2-7	CASSVSVSYEQYF	TGTGCCAGCAGCGTGAGCGTCTCCTACGAGCAGTACTTC
once	NA	TRBV5-4	TRBJ2-2	CASSHWGAGELFF	TGTGCCAGCAGCCATTGGGGGGCCGGGGAGCTGTTTTTT
NA	NA	TRBV21-1	TRBJ2-3	CASSKALWQCTDTQYF	TGTGCCAGCAGCAAAGCGCTTTGGCAGTGCACAGATACGCAGTATTTT
NA	TRBD1	TRBV18	TRBJ1-4	CASSPGTASNEKLFF	TGTGCCAGCTCACCTGGGACAGCGAGTAATGAAAAACTGTTTTTT
NA	TRBD2	TRBV27	TRBJ2-3	CASRPISGGSTDTQYF	TGTGCCAGCAGGCCCATTAGCGGGGGAAGCACAGATACGCAGTATTTT
NA	TRBD2	TRBV18	TRBJ2-1	CASSFVSGRAPNEQFF	TGTGCCAGCTCATTTGTTAGCGGGAGGGCCCCCAATGAGCAGTTCTTC
NA	TRBD2	TRBV15	TRBJ2-5	CATQGLARETQYF	TGTGCCACCCAGGGACTAGCGAGGGAGACCCAGTACTTC
NA	TRBD1	TRBV6-1	TRBJ1-2	CASCRDRSLYGYTF	TGTGCCAGCTGTAGGGACAGGAGCCTTTATGGCTACACCTTC
NA	TRBD2	TRBV7-3	TRBJ2-1	CASSVGTSNEQFF	TGTGCCAGCAGCGTCGGGACTAGCAATGAGCAGTTCTTC
NA	NA	TRBV19	TRBJ1-1	CASSIVEDTEAFF	TGTGCCAGTAGTATAGTAGAAGACACTGAAGCTTTCTTT
once	NA	TRBV29-1	TRBJ1-2	CSVDSVGPATGYTF	TGCAGCGTTGATTCTGTGGGCCCGGCTACGGGCTACACCTTC
NA	NA	TRBV14	TRBJ2-2	CASSRKDPGHYTGELFF	TGTGCCAGCAGCCGGAAGGATCCGGGACACTACACCGGGGAGCTGTTTTTT
NA	TRBD1	TRBV4-1	TRBJ2-7	CASSQGTGGRLGEQYF	TGCGCCAGCAGCCAAGGGACAGGGGGCAGGCTGGGCGAGCAGTACTTC
NA	NA	TRBV15	TRBJ2-1	CATSRVKRRWDEQFF	TGTGCCACCAGCAGAGTTAAGCGGAGATGGGATGAGCAGTTCTTC
NA	NA	TRBV2	TRBJ2-2	CASSGDYTGELFF	TGTGCCAGCAGCGGGGACTACACCGGGGAGCTGTTTTTT
NA	NA	TRBV28	TRBJ2-7	CASSQVLYEQYF	TGTGCCAGCAGCCAGGTCCTCTACGAGCAGTACTTC
NA	NA	TRBV7-9	TRBJ2-7	CASNSGADVEQYF	TGTGCCAGCAACTCAGGGGCGGACGTGGAGCAGTACTTC
NA	NA	TRBV5-6	TRBJ1-5	CASSLYGPGNQPQHF	TGTGCCAGCAGCTTGTACGGTCCCGGCAATCAGCCCCAGCATTTT
NA	TRBD1	TRBV27	TRBJ2-3	CASSKNRDRGTTDTQYF	TGTGCCAGCAGCAAAAACCGGGACAGAGGCACCACAGATACGCAGTATTTT
NA	TRBD1	TRBV7-3	TRBJ1-1	CASSSPAGTGRRTEAFF	TGTGCCAGCAGCTCGCCCGCCGGGACAGGGAGGCGGACTGAAGCTTTCTTT
NA	TRBD1	TRBV29-1	TRBJ1-1	CSFRGTGGMNTEAFF	TGCAGCTTCCGAGGGACAGGGGGCATGAACACTGAAGCTTTCTTT
few	NA	TRBV7-2	TRBJ2-4	CASSNPGSKNIQYF	TGTGCCAGCAGTAACCCGGGGTCCAAAAACATTCAGTACTTC
NA	TRBD1	TRBV29-1	TRBJ2-7	CSVDGDRGHEQYF	TGCAGCGTTGATGGGGACAGGGGCCACGAGCAGTACTTC
once	NA	TRBV11-3	TRBJ1-5	CAIPLPGGSNQPQHF	TGTGCCATCCCGCTCCCGGGGGGTTCCAATCAGCCCCAGCATTTT
NA	TRBD2	TRBV6-1	TRBJ2-7	CASSDSGLNYEQYF	TGTGCCAGCAGTGACTCGGGACTAAACTACGAGCAGTACTTC
once	TRBD2	TRBV10-3	TRBJ2-1	CAIHSGKTSYNEQFF	TGTGCCATCCATAGCGGGAAGACCTCCTACAATGAGCAGTTCTTC
NA	TRBD2	TRBV6-6	TRBJ2-5	CASSNPGTSGMETQYF	TGTGCCAGCAGCAACCCCGGGACTAGCGGGATGGAGACCCAGTACTTC
NA	TRBD1	TRBV7-2	TRBJ2-7	CASSYGTGNTGEQYF	TGTGCCAGCAGCTATGGGACAGGGAACACAGGCGAGCAGTACTTC
once	NA	TRBV4-1	TRBJ2-2	CASSLIYPDSRGELFF	TGCGCCAGCAGCCTCATATATCCAGACTCACGCGGGGAGCTGTTTTTT
NA	TRBD2	TRBV7-6	TRBJ2-1	CASSFAGGAEQFF	TGTGCCAGCAGCTTTGCGGGAGGTGCTGAGCAGTTCTTC
once	NA	TRBV11-2	TRBJ1-1	CASSQSGLNTEAFF	TGTGCCAGCAGCCAGTCAGGTCTTAACACTGAAGCTTTCTTT
NA	NA	TRBV7-6	TRBJ1-2	CASSGGFGYTF	TGTGCCAGCAGCGGAGGGTTTGGCTACACCTTC
NA	NA	TRBV29-1	TRBJ2-5	CSDRTVQRLAIRETQYF	TGCAGCGATCGGACAGTGCAAAGACTAGCAATACGAGAGACCCAGTACTTC